These 7 T cell receptor beta chains came from one sample sequenced in a study of T cell clonality in common variable immunodeficiency (dated by TCRdb to about 2015). Library preparation was by the immunoSEQ multiplex PCR assay. Sourced from immuneACCESS, this table was stored by TCRdb with only in-frame sequences that have V and J called. A share of the clones is absent; for the studies checked, an unresolved V gene accounts for under half, and the remainder has no known explanation. For this sample, tens of thousands of clones appear and none is a singleton. About 1.7% of the sample goes to the ten largest clones. The specimen was peripheral blood mononuclear cells. The source of these receptors is a person aged 18 to 70 in good health.

On this clone itself: Since a much larger clone is just one base distant, this may be a read error. From the germline J gene comes the end of the CDR3, since the read stops 3 residues before it. Other nucleotide sequences from this sample produce the same CDR3. The chain combines TRBV5-1 with TRBJ2-5, with TRBD2 identical over 7 bases. Germline lookup yields CDR1 SGHRS and CDR2 YFSETQ. The CDR3 spans 13 residues. The DNA read from the CDR3 is TGCGCCAGCAGTTTGGGAGGGGTCGAGACC. It specifies CASSLGGVET. The complete CDR3 reads CASSLGGVETQYF.

This clone was detected ten times or more. The read terminates 3 residues before the CDR3 end, so the remaining end is supplied by the germline J gene. Other DNA sequences of this sample code for an identical CDR3. The chain carries TRBV14 and TRBJ2-3, with a tentative D call TRBD2 (5 bases). V was cut by 4 bases and J by 0 bases, with 11 bases left in between. The CDR3 totals 15 residues. From germline, CDR1 is SGHDN and CDR2 FVKESK. The CDR3 sequence is CASSPVAPSTDTQYF. The covered CDR3 bases are TGTGCCAGCAGCCCGGTAGCGCCAAGCACAGATACG.

This clone was recorded at least ten times. The CDR3 bases that were read are TGTGCCAGCAGCCCCCCCGGAAGGGAAGAGACC. Its translation: CASSPPGREET. The CDR3 reads in full as CASSPPGREETQYF. The V and J genes are TRBV14 and TRBJ2-5; D gene ambiguous. The CDR3 end is not reached by the read, which stops 3 residues before it; the germline J gene fills it in. This CDR3 is 14 amino acids long. Germline CDR1 reads SGHDN; CDR2 reads FVKESK. The V end lost 4 bases, the J end lost 3 bases, and 12 bases lay between the germline ends.

This clone was observed many times. The read ends 3 residues before the CDR3 terminus; that terminus is restored from the germline J gene. The chain recombines TRBV20-1 with TRBJ1-4; D call uncertain. Per germline, CDR1 DFQATT and CDR2 SNEGSKA (reference sequence). Trimming pared 0 bases from V and 8 bases from J, leaving 7 bases between. CDR3 length equals 12 residues. CDR3 bases read: TGCAGTGCTAGAGAAGAACAGGAAAAA. Its protein product is CSAREEQEK. The entire CDR3 protein reads CSAREEQEKLFF.

This clone was observed many times. The sequenced part of the CDR3 DNA is TGTGCCAGCTCACCACGACATAGCGAGACCTACGAG. Translation gives CASSPRHSETYE. In full, the CDR3 is CASSPRHSETYEQYF. V is TRBV18 and J is TRBJ2-7, with TRBD2 as a possible D gene (5 bases). The sequence runs out 3 residues before the end of the CDR3; the remainder is reconstructed from the germline J gene. Trimming removed 1 base at V and 2 bases at J, with 12 bases between. Germline V gene lookup returns CDR1 KGHSH and CDR2 LQKENI. CDR3 length equals 15 residues.

As for this clone: The read is 3 residues too short to cover the CDR3 end, so that end is filled in from the germline J gene. This sequence joins TRBV7-6 and TRBJ2-2, with TRBD1 identical over 7 bases. Germline-derived CDR1 and CDR2 are SGHVS and FNYEAQ. Germline trimming cut 5 bases from V and 2 bases from J; bases unmatched to any gene: 5. The CDR3 contains 15 residues. CDR3 loop: CASSLTGINTGELFF. The sequenced CDR3 bases are TGTGCCAGCAGCCTGACAGGGATAAACACCGGGGAG.

This clone was counted many times. The read halts 3 residues ahead of the CDR3 end, with the missing end drawn from the germline J gene. The chain links TRBV6-2 or TRBV6-3 to TRBJ1-5; 7 bases match TRBD1. V trimming: 6 bases; J trimming: 6 bases; junction bases outside the gene matches: 8. This CDR3 comprises 14 residues. Germline values: CDR1 MNHEY, CDR2 SVGEGT. The CDR3 is CASSPTGESQPQHF. Incomplete CDR3 DNA: TGTGCCAGCAGCCCCACAGGGGAGAGTCAGCCC.